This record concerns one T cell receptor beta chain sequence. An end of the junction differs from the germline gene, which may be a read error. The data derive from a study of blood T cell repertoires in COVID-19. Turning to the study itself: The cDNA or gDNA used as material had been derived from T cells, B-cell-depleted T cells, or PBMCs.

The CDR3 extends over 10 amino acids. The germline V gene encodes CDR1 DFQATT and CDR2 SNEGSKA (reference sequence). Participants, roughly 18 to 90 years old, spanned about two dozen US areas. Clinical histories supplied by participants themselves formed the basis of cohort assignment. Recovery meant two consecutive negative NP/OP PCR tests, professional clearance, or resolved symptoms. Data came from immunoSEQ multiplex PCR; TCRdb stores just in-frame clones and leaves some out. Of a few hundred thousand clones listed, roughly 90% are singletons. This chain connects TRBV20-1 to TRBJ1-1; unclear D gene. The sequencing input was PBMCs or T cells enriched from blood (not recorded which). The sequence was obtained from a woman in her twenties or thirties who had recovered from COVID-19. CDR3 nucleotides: TGCAGTATTTTACGGACTCAACCCCATTTT. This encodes CSILRTQPHF.